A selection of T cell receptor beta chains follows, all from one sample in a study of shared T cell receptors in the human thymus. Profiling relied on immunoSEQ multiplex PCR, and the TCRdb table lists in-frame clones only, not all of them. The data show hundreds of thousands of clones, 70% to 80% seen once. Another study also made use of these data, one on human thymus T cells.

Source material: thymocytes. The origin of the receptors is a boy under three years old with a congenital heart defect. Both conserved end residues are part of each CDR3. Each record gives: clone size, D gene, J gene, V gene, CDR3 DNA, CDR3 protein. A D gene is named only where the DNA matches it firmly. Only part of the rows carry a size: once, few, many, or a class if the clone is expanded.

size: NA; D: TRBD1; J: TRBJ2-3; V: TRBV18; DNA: TGTGCCAGCTCACCACCGTTACAGGGGGCCTACACAGATACGCAGTATTTT; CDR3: CASSPPLQGAYTDTQYF
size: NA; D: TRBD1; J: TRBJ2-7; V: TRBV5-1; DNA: TGCGCCAGCAGTCGAGACCCGGGACAGAGCTACGAGCAGTACTTC; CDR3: CASSRDPGQSYEQYF
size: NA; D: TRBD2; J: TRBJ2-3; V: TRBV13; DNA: TGTGCCAGCAGGGCCCGACTAGCTTCCACAGATACGCAGTATTTT; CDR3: CASRARLASTDTQYF
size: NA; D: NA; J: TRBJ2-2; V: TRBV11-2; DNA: TGTGCCAGCAGCTTAGTTCCTGATCCGGGGAGCCTGAACACCGGGGAGCTGTTTTTT; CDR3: CASSLVPDPGSLNTGELFF
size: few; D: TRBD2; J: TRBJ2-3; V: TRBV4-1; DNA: TGCGCCAGCAGCGGATCCGGGACTAGCGGTACCACAGATACGCAGTATTTT; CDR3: CASSGSGTSGTTDTQYF
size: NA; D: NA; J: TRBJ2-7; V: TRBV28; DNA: TGTGCCAGCAGCTTAATGAGGGAGCAGTACTTC; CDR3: CASSLMREQYF
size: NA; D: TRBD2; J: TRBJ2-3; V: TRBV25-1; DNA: TGTGCCAGCAGTGCCACGGGACTAGCGGGAGGGCCGGCGGATACGCAGTATTTT; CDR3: CASSATGLAGGPADTQYF
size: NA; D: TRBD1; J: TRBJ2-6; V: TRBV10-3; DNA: TGTGCCATCTTCCGGGGGACAGGACCTAGCTCTGGGGCCAACGTCCTGACTTTC; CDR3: CAIFRGTGPSSGANVLTF
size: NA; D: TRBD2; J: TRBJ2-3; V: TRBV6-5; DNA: TGTGCCAGCAAGCGCGGGAGTCTAGGGACAGATACGCAGTATTTT; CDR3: CASKRGSLGTDTQYF
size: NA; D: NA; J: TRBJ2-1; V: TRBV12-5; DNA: TGTGCTAGTGTACTAGATGACAATGAGCAGTTCTTC; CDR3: CASVLDDNEQFF
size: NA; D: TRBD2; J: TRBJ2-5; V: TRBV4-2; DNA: TGTGCCAGCAGCCAAGGTCCGGGACTAGTCATAGGCGAGACCCAGTACTTC; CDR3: CASSQGPGLVIGETQYF
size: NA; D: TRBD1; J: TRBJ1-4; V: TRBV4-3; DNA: TGCGCCAGCAGCTATCGGCCGGGACAGGGGAGCCTTAATGAAAAACTGTTTTTT; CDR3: CASSYRPGQGSLNEKLFF
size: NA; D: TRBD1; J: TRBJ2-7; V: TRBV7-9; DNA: TGTGCCAGCAGCTTATACAGGGGGCTCGAGCAGTACTTC; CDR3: CASSLYRGLEQYF
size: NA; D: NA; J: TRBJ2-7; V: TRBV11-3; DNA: TGTGCCAGCAGCCCCCAGGGTCTGCAATCCTACGAGCAGTACTTC; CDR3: CASSPQGLQSYEQYF
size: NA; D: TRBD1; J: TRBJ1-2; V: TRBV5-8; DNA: TGTGCCAGCAGCTGGACGACAGGGGGCTATGGCTACACCTTC; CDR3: CASSWTTGGYGYTF
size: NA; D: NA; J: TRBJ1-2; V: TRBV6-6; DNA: TGTGCCAGCAGTTACTCGAAGGAGGGCCGGTCTCATGGCTACACCTTC; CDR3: CASSYSKEGRSHGYTF
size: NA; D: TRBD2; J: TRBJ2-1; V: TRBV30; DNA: TGTGCCTGGAGTGTAGGTCTAGCGGGACCCTACAATGAGCAGTTCTTC; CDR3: CAWSVGLAGPYNEQFF
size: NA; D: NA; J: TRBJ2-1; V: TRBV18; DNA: TGTGCCAGCTCACAACGGGAGCATCCCTACAATGAGCAGTTCTTC; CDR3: CASSQREHPYNEQFF
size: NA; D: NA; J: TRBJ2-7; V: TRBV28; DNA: TGTGCCAGCAGTAGGGGGGGAACGTCCCACGAGCAGTACTTC; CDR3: CASSRGGTSHEQYF
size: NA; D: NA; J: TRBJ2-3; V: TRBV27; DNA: TGTGCCAGCAGTGGTGCGGGCGCAGATACGCAGTATTTT; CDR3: CASSGAGADTQYF
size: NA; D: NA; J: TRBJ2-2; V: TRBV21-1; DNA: TGTGCCAGCAGCAAAGGGCTAGCGACGAACACCGGGGAGCTGTTTTTT; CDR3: CASSKGLATNTGELFF
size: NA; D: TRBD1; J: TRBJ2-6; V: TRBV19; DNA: TGTGCCAGTAGTTCGACAGGGTTCTCTGGGGCCAACGTCCTGACTTTC; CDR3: CASSSTGFSGANVLTF
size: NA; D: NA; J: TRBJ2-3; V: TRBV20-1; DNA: TGCAGCGGAGATACGCAGTATTTT; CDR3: CSGDTQYF
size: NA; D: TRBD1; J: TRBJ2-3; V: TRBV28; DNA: TGTGCCAGCAGCATCAGGGGGCGCACAGATACGCAGTATTTT; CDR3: CASSIRGRTDTQYF
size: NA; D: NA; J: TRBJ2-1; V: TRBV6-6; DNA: TGTGCCAGCATACCACGGGTTGGGAGAAACAATGAGCAGTTCTTC; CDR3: CASIPRVGRNNEQFF
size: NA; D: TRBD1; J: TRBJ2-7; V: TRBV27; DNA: TGTGCCAGCAAAAACCCGGGACAGGGGGCCTACGAGCAGTACTTC; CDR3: CASKNPGQGAYEQYF
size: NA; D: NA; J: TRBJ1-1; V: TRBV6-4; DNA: TGTGCCAGCAGTGGACAGCCTAACACTGAAGCTTTCTTT; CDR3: CASSGQPNTEAFF
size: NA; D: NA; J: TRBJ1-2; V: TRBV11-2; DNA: TGTGCCAGCAGCAGCGAGGCCCTGCCAGTATACTATGGCTACACCTTC; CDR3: CASSSEALPVYYGYTF
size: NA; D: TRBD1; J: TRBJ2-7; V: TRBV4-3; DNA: TGCGCCAGCAGCCAAGAATACCGGACAGGGGTGAGGAGGCAGTACTTC; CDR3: CASSQEYRTGVRRQYF
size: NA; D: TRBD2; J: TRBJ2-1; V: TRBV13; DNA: TGTGCCAGCAGCCCCCGGACTAGCGGGAGACCCTACAATGAGCAGTTCTTC; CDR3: CASSPRTSGRPYNEQFF
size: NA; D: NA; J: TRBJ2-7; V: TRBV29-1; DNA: TGCAGCGTTGAAGGCAGGGACTCCTACGAGCAGTACTTC; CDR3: CSVEGRDSYEQYF
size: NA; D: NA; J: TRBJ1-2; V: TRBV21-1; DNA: TGTGCCAGCAGCGAGACGCAACAGGGAAGCAGAGGCTATGGCTACACCTTC; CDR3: CASSETQQGSRGYGYTF
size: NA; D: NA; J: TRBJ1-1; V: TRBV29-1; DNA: TGCAGCGTTGAACTTTACACTGAAGCTTTCTTT; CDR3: CSVELYTEAFF
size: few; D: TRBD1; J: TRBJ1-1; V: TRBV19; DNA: TGTGCCAGTAGTATAAAGGACAGGGGACTCATGAACACTGAAGCTTTCTTT; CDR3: CASSIKDRGLMNTEAFF
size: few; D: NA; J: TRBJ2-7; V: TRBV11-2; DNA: TGTGCCAGCAGCTTACGTCGGGGGAGAGTAGGCTACGAGCAGTACTTC; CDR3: CASSLRRGRVGYEQYF
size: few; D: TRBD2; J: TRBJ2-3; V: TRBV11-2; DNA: TGTGCCAGCAGCTCCCCCTCTAGCGGGAACACAGATACGCAGTATTTT; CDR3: CASSSPSSGNTDTQYF
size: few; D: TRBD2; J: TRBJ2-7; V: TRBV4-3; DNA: TGCGCCAGCAGCCAAGATCGTTCGGGGGGATACGAGCAGTACTTC; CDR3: CASSQDRSGGYEQYF
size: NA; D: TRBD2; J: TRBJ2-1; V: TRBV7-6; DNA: TGTGCCAGCAGCTTAGGCCGTTTGCGGGGGTCCTACAATGAGCAGTTCTTC; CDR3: CASSLGRLRGSYNEQFF
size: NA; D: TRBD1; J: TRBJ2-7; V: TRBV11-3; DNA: TGTGCCAGCAGTCTTGGGGACAGTCCCTACGAGCAGTACTTC; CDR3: CASSLGDSPYEQYF
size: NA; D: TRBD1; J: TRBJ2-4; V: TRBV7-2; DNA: TGTGCCAGCAGCTTAGCCCCCCTTAGAGGGGACAGGGACATTCAGTACTTC; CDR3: CASSLAPLRGDRDIQYF
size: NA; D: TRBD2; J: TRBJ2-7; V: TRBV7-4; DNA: TGTGCCAGCAGCTTAGTTACTAGCGGGAGGGTTAAGGGCGAGCAGTACTTC; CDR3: CASSLVTSGRVKGEQYF
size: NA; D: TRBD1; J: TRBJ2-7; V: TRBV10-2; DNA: TGCGCCAGCAACGGGACAGCCTACGAGCAGTACTTC; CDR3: CASNGTAYEQYF
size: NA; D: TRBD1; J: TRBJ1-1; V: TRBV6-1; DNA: TGTGCCAGCAGTGGAAAAGGACAGGGCGGAACTGAAGCTTTCTTT; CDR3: CASSGKGQGGTEAFF
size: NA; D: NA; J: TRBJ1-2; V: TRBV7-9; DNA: TGTGCCAGCAGCTTAGCCGCCAGGGGCGGAAATGGCTACACCTTC; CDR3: CASSLAARGGNGYTF
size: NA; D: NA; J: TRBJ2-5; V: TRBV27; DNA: TGTGCCAGCAGCCGGCTCAGTCTAGGGAAGGGGGAGACCCAGTACTTC; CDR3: CASSRLSLGKGETQYF
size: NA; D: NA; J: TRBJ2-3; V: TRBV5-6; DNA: TGTGCCAGCAGACGGGGGTTCGGCACAGATACGCAGTATTTT; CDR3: CASRRGFGTDTQYF
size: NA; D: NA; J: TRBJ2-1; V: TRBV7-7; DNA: TGTGCCAGCAGCCCCACGACTAGTTGGAATGAGCAGTTCTTC; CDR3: CASSPTTSWNEQFF